This T cell receptor (beta chain) was captured in a study of T-cell reconstitution after alpha-beta-depleted transplantation in children. Unique molecular identifiers featured in how the TCRbeta library was prepared. One entry per CDR3 protein results from TCRdb running MiXCR on the PCR reads. Of a few hundred thousand distinct CDR3 sequences in the sample, around 18% were seen once. Germline CDR1 reads MGHDK; CDR2 reads SYGVNS. Trimming left V 6 bases short and J 8 bases short, with 17 bases between. The CDR3 is 14 amino acids. The J gene is TRBJ2-1, the V gene TRBV25-1; perhaps TRBD2 as D (5 bases). The receptor comes from a human donor who donated a stem cell graft to a child with acute lymphoblastic leukemia. This specimen consisted of PBMCs from the stem cell graft donor, obtained from the stem cell graft. The CDR3 loop is CASSTGPSSYEQFF. The CDR3 DNA is TGTGCCAGCAGCACCGGGCCTAGCTCGTATGAGCAGTTCTTC.